The following is a T cell receptor beta chain sequence with its context. These data come from a study of coeliac disease. The data were produced by immunoSEQ multiplex PCR, yet TCRdb's version contains in-frame clones alone and is incomplete. The sample lists thousands of clones; roughly 69% were seen once. Germline loops: CDR1 MNHNY, CDR2 SVGAGI (reference sequence). Losses at the gene ends were 2 bases for V and 4 bases for J; bases not matched to a gene: 0. The CDR3 consists of 14 residues. J is TRBJ2-3 and V is TRBV6-6, with 10 bases aligning to TRBD1. This sequence originates from a man younger than 45 with celiac disease. The sequenced sample consisted of lamina propria lymphocytes from the gut. The CDR3 protein is CASSYGTGADTQYF. In nucleotides, the CDR3 is TGTGCCAGCAGTTACGGGACAGGGGCAGATACGCAGTATTTT.